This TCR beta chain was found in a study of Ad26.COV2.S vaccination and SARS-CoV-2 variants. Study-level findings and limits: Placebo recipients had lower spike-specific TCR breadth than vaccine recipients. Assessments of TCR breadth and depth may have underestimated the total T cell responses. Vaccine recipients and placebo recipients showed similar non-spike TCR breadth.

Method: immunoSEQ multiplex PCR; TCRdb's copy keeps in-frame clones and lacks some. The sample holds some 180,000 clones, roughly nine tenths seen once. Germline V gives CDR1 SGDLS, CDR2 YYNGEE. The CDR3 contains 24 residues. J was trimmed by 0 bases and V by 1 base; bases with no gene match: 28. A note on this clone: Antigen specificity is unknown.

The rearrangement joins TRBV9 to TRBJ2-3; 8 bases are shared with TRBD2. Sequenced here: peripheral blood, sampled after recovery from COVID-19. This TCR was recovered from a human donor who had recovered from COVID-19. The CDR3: CASSVSFRPGLALSGLSSTDTQYF. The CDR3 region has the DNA TGTGCCAGCAGCGTATCGTTCCGCCCTGGACTAGCCTTAAGTGGGCTTTCTAGCACAGATACGCAGTATTTT.